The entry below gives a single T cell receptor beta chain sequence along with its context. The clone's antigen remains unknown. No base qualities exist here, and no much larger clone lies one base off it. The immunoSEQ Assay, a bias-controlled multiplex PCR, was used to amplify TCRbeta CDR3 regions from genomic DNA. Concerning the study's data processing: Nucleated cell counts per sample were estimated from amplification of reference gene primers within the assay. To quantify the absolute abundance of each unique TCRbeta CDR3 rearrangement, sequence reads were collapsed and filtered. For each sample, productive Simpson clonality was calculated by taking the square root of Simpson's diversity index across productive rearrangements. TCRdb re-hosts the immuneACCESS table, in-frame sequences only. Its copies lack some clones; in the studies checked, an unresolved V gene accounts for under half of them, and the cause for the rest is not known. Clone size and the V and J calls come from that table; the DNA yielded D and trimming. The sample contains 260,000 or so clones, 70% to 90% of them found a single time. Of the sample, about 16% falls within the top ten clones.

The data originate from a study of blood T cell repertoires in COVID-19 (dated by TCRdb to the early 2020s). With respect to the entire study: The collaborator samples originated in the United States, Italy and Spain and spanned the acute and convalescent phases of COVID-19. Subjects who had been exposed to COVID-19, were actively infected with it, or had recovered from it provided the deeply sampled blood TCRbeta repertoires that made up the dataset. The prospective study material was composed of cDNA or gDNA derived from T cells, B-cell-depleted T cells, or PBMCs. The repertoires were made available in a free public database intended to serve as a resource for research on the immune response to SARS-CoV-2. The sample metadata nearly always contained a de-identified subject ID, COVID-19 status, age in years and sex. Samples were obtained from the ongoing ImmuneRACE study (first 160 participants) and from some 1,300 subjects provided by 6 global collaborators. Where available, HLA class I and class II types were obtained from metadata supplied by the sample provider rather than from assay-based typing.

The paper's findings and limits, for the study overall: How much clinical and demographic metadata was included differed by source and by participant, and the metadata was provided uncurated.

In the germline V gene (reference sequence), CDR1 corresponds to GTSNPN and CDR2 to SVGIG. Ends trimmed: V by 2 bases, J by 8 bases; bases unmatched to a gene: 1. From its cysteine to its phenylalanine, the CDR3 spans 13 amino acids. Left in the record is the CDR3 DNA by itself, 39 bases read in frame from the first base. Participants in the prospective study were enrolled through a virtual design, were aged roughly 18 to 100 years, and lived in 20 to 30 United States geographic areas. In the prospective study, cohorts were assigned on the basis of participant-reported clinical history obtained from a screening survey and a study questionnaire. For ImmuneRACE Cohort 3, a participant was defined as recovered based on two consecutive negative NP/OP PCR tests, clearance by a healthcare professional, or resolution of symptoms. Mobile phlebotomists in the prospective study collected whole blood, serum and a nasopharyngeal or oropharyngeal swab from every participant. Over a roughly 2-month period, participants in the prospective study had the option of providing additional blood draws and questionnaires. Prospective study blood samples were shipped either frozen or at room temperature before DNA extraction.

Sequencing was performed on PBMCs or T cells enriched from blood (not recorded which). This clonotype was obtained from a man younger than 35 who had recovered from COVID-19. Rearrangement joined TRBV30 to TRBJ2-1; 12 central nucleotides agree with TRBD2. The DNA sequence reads TGTGCCTGGAGTCGACTAGCGGGAGATGAGCAGTTCTTC. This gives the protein CAWSRLAGDEQFF.